The 27 T cell receptor beta chains listed next were all sequenced from one sample in a study of blood T cell repertoires in COVID-19. Assay: immunoSEQ multiplex PCR; the TCRdb copy retains only in-frame clones and omits some. Of fewer than 250,000 clones listed, 81% are singletons. Sample: PBMCs or T cells enriched from blood (not recorded which). The receptors shown here come from a woman aged 45-59 years with acute COVID-19.

V usage is TRBV25-1 and J usage is TRBJ1-2, with TRBD1 identical over 8 bases. The CDR3 length is 12 residues. V lost 4 bases and J lost 8; bases outside the gene matches: 3. From germline, CDR1 is MGHDK and CDR2 SYGVNS. For the CDR3, the DNA is TGTGCCAGCAGTGCCGGACAGGGAGGCTACACCTTC. Its protein product is CASSAGQGGYTF.

CDR3 sequence reads: CASSTTTGDDGYTF. The CDR3 nucleotides are TGTGCCAGCAGCACCACGACAGGCGATGATGGCTACACCTTC. The chain carries TRBV7-9 and TRBJ1-2; weak D call: TRBD1 (6 bases). The germline V gene encodes CDR1 SEHNR and CDR2 FQNEAQ (reference sequence). CDR3 length: 14 amino acids. The ends were cut back, 5 bases at V and 6 bases at J, with 16 bases in the middle.

J is TRBJ2-7 and V is TRBV11-2; D unresolved. CDR3 length: 14 residues. V dropped 3 bases and J dropped 2 bases, with 11 bases sitting between them. In germline, CDR1 is SGHAT, CDR2 FQNNGV. CDR3: CASSLLTSAYEQYF. CDR3 nucleotides: TGTGCCAGCAGCTTGTTAACATCCGCCTACGAGCAGTACTTC.

The chain employs TRBV19 and TRBJ1-6, with 9 nucleotides matching TRBD1. The CDR3 is made up of 14 amino acids. Trimming at V came to 5 bases and at J to 8 bases, leaving 4 bases not matched to a gene. The germline CDR1 and CDR2 sequences are LNHDA and SQIVND (reference sequence). The CDR3 DNA reads as TGTGCCAGTAGTGCGACAGGGGGAGATTCACCCCTCCACTTT. Its translation is CASSATGGDSPLHF.

The chain couples TRBV6-2 or TRBV6-3 to TRBJ2-7; D is ambiguous. Looked up from germline, CDR1 is MNHEY and CDR2 is SVGEGT. The length of the CDR3 is 16 residues. V was clipped by 2 bases and J by 1 base, with 15 bases between them. The chain's CDR3 is CASSYNRVWMSYEQYF. CDR3 nucleotide sequence: TGTGCCAGCAGTTACAATCGGGTTTGGATGTCCTACGAGCAGTACTTC.

This clone was observed at least ten times. The V call is TRBV7-9, the J call TRBJ1-3, with 8 nucleotides matching TRBD1. The CDR3 contains 16 residues. After removal of 5 bases from V and 7 bases from J, the junction contained 13 bases not matched to a gene. CDR1 and CDR2 from the germline V gene are SEHNR and FQNEAQ (reference sequence). DNA of the CDR3: TGTGCCAGCAGCCGCGGACAGGGTGCTATAGTGAACACCATATATTTT. Amino acid sequence: CASSRGQGAIVNTIYF.

The CDR3 loop reads CASSRLAGQPRGYTF. The CDR3 DNA reads TGTGCCAGCAGTCGATTAGCGGGACAGCCTCGTGGCTACACCTTC. V and J are TRBV28 and TRBJ1-2; TRBD1 matches 7 bases. V lost 5 bases, J lost 7 bases, and 13 bases stayed unmatched. The germline V gene encodes CDR1 MDHEN and CDR2 SYDVKM. The CDR3 loop spans 15 amino acids.

The chain couples TRBV24-1 to TRBJ2-1; TRBD2 is a possible D gene (5 bases). The ends were cut back, 4 bases at V and 0 bases at J, with 9 bases in the middle. The CDR3 spans 15 residues. Germline assignment: CDR1 KGHDR and CDR2 SFDVKD. For the CDR3, the DNA is TGTGCCACCAGTGACGAGCGGAGCTCCTACAATGAGCAGTTCTTC. Translation: CATSDERSSYNEQFF.

In this sample, this clone turned up once. V usage is TRBV28 and J usage is TRBJ2-7; D is unclear. The CDR3 runs to 12 residues. Per the germline V gene, CDR1 is MDHEN and CDR2 is SYDVKM. V lost 1 base to trimming and J lost 6 bases, with 7 bases between them. The CDR3 spells CASSLSRSEQYF. CDR3 coding DNA: TGTGCCAGCAGTTTATCGAGAAGCGAGCAGTACTTC.

This rearrangement joins TRBV29-1 to TRBJ1-2, with 9 bases fitting TRBD1. V lost 6 bases, J lost 8 bases, and 10 bases stayed unmatched. The CDR3 contains 13 residues. Germline V gene lookup returns CDR1 SQVTM and CDR2 ANQGSEA. CDR3 sequence (DNA): TGCAGCGTCCGACCGGGACAGGGAACAGGCTACACCTTC. Translating it yields CSVRPGQGTGYTF.

V and J are TRBV7-6 and TRBJ1-1; 7 positions agree with TRBD1. The ends lost 5 bases at V and 1 base at J; junction bases unmatched: 4. The CDR3 has 14 residues. CDR1 SGHVS and CDR2 FNYEAQ come from the germline V gene. The CDR3 bases are TGTGCCAGCAGCCACAGGGGTTCGAACACTGAAGCTTTCTTT. Its translation: CASSHRGSNTEAFF.

The count of this clone is one. The chain carries TRBV2 and TRBJ2-6, with 10 bases that match TRBD1. This CDR3 has 18 residues. Germline assignment: CDR1 SNHLY and CDR2 FYNNEI. After removal of 6 bases from V and 2 bases from J, the junction contained 10 bases not matched to a gene. CDR3 DNA sequence: TGTGCCAGCAGAAATCCGGGACAGGGGAGGCCTGGGGCCAACGTCCTGACTTTC. Translating it yields CASRNPGQGRPGANVLTF.

This chain connects TRBV28 to TRBJ2-7, with D possibly matching TRBD1 (6 bases). The CDR3 is made up of 12 amino acids. The ends were cut back, 9 bases at V and 3 bases at J, with 12 bases in the middle. The germline CDR1 and CDR2 sequences are MDHEN and SYDVKM. CDR3 DNA: TGTGCCAGTCGACAGGCAGGCTACGAGCAGTACTTC. This translates into CASRQAGYEQYF.

The rearrangement links TRBV2 to TRBJ2-7, with 10 bases that match TRBD1. From germline, CDR1 is SNHLY and CDR2 FYNNEI. The length of the CDR3 is 18 residues. J was trimmed by 2 bases and V by 5 bases; bases with no gene match: 15. The CDR3 nucleotides are TGTGCCAGCAGTTACTTCACTACCGGGACAGGGGCCACCTACGAGCAGTACTTC. Its protein is CASSYFTTGTGATYEQYF.

The CDR3 reads CASNRQGASEKLFF. The CDR3, as DNA: TGTGCCAGCAACAGACAGGGGGCGTCCGAAAAACTGTTTTTT. This rearrangement joins TRBV9 to TRBJ1-4; 10 bases match TRBD1. The CDR3 covers 14 residues. Germline assignment: CDR1 SGDLS and CDR2 YYNGEE. Losses at the gene ends were 6 bases for V and 8 bases for J; bases not matched to a gene: 7.

The chain carries TRBV6-2 or TRBV6-3 and TRBJ2-4; D is possibly TRBD1 (6 bases). There are 14 residues in the CDR3. Trimming left V 0 bases short and J 7 bases short, with 10 bases between. In germline, CDR1 is MNHEY, CDR2 SVGEGT. The CDR3 loop reads CASSYSDSSNIQYF. The CDR3 DNA is TGTGCCAGCAGTTACTCGGACAGTAGCAACATTCAGTACTTC.

This clone was counted once. This CDR3 is CASSLGQGSETQYF. The CDR3, as DNA: TGTGCCAGCAGCTTAGGTCAGGGGTCAGAGACCCAGTACTTC. The V gene is TRBV7-2, the J gene TRBJ2-5, with a possible D match to TRBD1 (6 bases). The CDR3 runs 14 residues. With 1 base removed from V and 4 bases from J, the gap between germline ends came to 10 bases. Germline CDR1 reads SGHTA; CDR2 reads FQGNSA.

J is TRBJ1-5 and V is TRBV28, with D tentatively TRBD1 (5 bases). The V and J ends lost 8 bases and 3 bases respectively, with 8 bases between them. The length of the CDR3 is 12 residues. Germline CDR1 is MDHEN and CDR2 is SYDVKM. The chain's CDR3 is CASDSYNQPQHF. The CDR3 DNA reads as TGTGCCAGCGACAGTTACAATCAGCCCCAGCATTTT. Looking up the rest from reference TRBV28 and TRBJ1-5 gives the full variable domain: DVKVTQSSRYLVKRTGEKVFLECVQDMDHENMFWYRQDPGLGLRLIYFSYDVKMKEKGDIPEGYSVSREKKERFSLILESASTNQTSMYLCASDSYNQPQHFGDGTRLSIL.

This rearrangement joins TRBV5-1 to TRBJ2-7; the match to TRBD2 covers 9 bases. Germline V gene lookup returns CDR1 SGHRS and CDR2 YFSETQ. With V trimmed by 0 bases and J by 0 bases, 4 bases remained unmatched. The CDR3 length is 16 residues. For the CDR3, the DNA is TGCGCCAGCAGCTTGGGTGGTAGCGGGAGCTCCTACGAGCAGTACTTC. Its translation: CASSLGGSGSSYEQYF.

This sequence joins TRBV11-3 and TRBJ1-2; possibly TRBD1 for D (5 bases). CDR1 and CDR2 (germline): SGHNT, YENEEA. The CDR3 covers 13 residues. V was trimmed by 6 bases and J by 5 bases, leaving 13 bases between them. The CDR3 DNA reads TGTGCCAGCAGTTTAACGCAGGGATATGGCTACACCTTC. Residues: CASSLTQGYGYTF.

The V call is TRBV5-6, the J call TRBJ2-7, with 7 bases that match TRBD1. Germline-derived CDR1 and CDR2 are SGHDT and YYEEEE. This CDR3 spans 14 amino acids. Trimming at V came to 0 bases and at J to 5 bases, leaving 5 bases not matched to a gene. This CDR3 is CASSLVQGFDEQYF. The DNA for the CDR3 is TGTGCCAGCAGCTTGGTACAGGGGTTCGACGAGCAGTACTTC. The full variable domain, rest sourced from reference TRBV5-6 and TRBJ2-7, is DAGVTQSPTHLIKTRGQQVTLRCSPKSGHDTVSWYQQALGQGPQFIFQYYEEEERQRGNFPDRFSGHQFPNYSSELNVNALLLGDSALYLCASSLVQGFDEQYFGPGTRLTVT.

The V and J genes are TRBV6-1 and TRBJ1-1, with 8 bases aligning to TRBD1. After removal of 1 base from V and 1 base from J, the junction contained 2 bases not matched to a gene. The CDR3 is made up of 15 amino acids. The germline CDR1 and CDR2 sequences are MNHNS and SASEGT. CDR3 nucleotides: TGTGCCAGCAGTGAAGTAGGACAGGGGAACACTGAAGCTTTCTTT. Translated: CASSEVGQGNTEAFF.

V is TRBV30 and J is TRBJ2-5, with D perhaps matching TRBD2 (5 bases). Looked up from germline, CDR1 is GTSNPN and CDR2 is SVGIG (reference sequence). V was clipped by 2 bases and J by 8 bases, with 12 bases between them. This CDR3 has 12 amino acids. The CDR3 DNA reads TGTGCCTGGAGTTTAATTAGCGTAACCCAGTACTTC. It specifies CAWSLISVTQYF.

This chain joins TRBV7-9 and TRBJ2-7, with D possibly being TRBD1 (6 bases). CDR1 and CDR2 (germline): SEHNR, FQNEAQ (reference sequence). Trimming removed 5 bases at V and 4 bases at J, with 15 bases between. This CDR3 comprises 14 residues. This CDR3 is CASSPRHREYEQYF. CDR3 DNA: TGTGCCAGCAGCCCACGCCACAGGGAATACGAGCAGTACTTC.

This chain links TRBV7-3 with TRBJ1-5; D is uncertain. This CDR3 contains 13 residues. CDR1 SGHTA and CDR2 FQGTGA come from the germline V gene. V lost 9 bases, J lost 1 base, and 10 bases lay in between. The CDR3 bases are TGTGCCAGTGCCCCGGGGAGCAATCAGCCCCAGCATTTT. As protein: CASAPGSNQPQHF.

This chain joins TRBV15 and TRBJ1-4, with 7 positions matching TRBD1. With 1 base clipped from V and 4 bases from J, the junction kept 0 bases outside the gene matches. CDR3 size: 14 residues. The germline V gene encodes CDR1 LNHNV and CDR2 YYDKDF (reference sequence). The CDR3: CATSRGQGNEKLFF. CDR3 DNA sequence: TGTGCCACCAGCAGAGGACAGGGTAATGAAAAACTGTTTTTT.

This clone was detected a few times. The chain joins TRBV24-1 to TRBJ1-1; D gene uncertain. Per the germline V gene, CDR1 is KGHDR and CDR2 is SFDVKD. CDR3 length: 13 amino acids. V lost 7 bases and J 2 bases, leaving 10 bases between the germline ends. CDR3 nucleotide sequence: TGTGCCACCAGGAGAACCGCCAACACTGAAGCTTTCTTT. Translated, it gives CATRRTANTEAFF.